This T cell receptor beta chain originates from a study of Ad26.COV2.S vaccination and SARS-CoV-2 variants. Data came from immunoSEQ multiplex PCR; TCRdb stores just in-frame clones and leaves some out. The sample carries about 350,000 clones, just over 90% recorded once. Study outcomes and limitations: After vaccination, reports described spike-specific CD8+ and CD4+ T cell responses as showing substantial breadth. Non-spike TCR breadth showed similarity between vaccine and placebo recipients.

In regard to this clone: Its antigen is not known.

CDR3 length: 14 amino acids. V lost 2 bases, J lost 6 bases, and 8 bases lay in between. Germline V gene data show CDR1 as MNHEY and CDR2 as SVGEGT. The sample here was peripheral blood, taken after recovery from COVID-19. The sequence was collected from a human donor who had recovered from COVID-19. This chain connects TRBV6-2 or TRBV6-3 to TRBJ1-6; D ambiguous. CDR3 protein: CASSYDEANSPLHF. The CDR3 DNA reads as TGTGCCAGCAGTTACGATGAGGCTAATTCACCCCTCCACTTT.